The TCR beta chain described here comes from a study of cytomegalovirus exposure and HLA in healthy donors. The PCR ran on 60 Vbeta and 13 Jbeta primers. The protocol was immunoSEQ multiplex PCR, while the TCRdb copy is restricted to in-frame clones and leaves out a portion. The table lists approximately 210,000 clones, about 80% of them singletons, with around 0.99% in the top ten. The CDR3 is made up of 14 amino acids. V lost 3 bases, J lost 3 bases, and 2 bases stayed unmatched. Germline CDR1 and CDR2: SGHTA and FQGNSA. The TCR sequence derives from a woman aged 40 to 50 in good health and CMV-seronegative. The chain links TRBV7-2 to TRBJ2-1; 7 nucleotides align to TRBD2. The sample taken for sequencing was PBMCs. CDR3 in DNA: TGTGCCAGCAGCTTCTCGGGGGGCTACAATGAGCAGTTCTTC. It translates to CASSFSGGYNEQFF.